The sequence of this TCR beta chain was determined in a study of cytomegalovirus exposure and HLA in healthy donors (dated by TCRdb to about 2017). The study in broad terms: According to an earlier analysis of around 600 of the donors, 150 million to 200 million T cells yielded 117 million unique TCR beta sequences and approximately 300 Gb of sequence data. An early release that covered about 600 HLA-typed donors contained approximately 300 gigabases of sequencing data and roughly 84 million unique TCR sequences. The genetic ancestry cluster associated with self-reported Caucasian donors included over 80% of the roughly 410 genotyped donors. The study aimed to test whether cataloging public T cell receptors could reveal signatures of past pathogen exposure. The T cell repertoires of 550 to 850 subjects were profiled by immunosequencing and related to cytomegalovirus serostatus. A separate validation cohort of roughly 110 different subjects was used in addition to the 666-subject first cohort. To predict cytomegalovirus infection status, the study brought together high-throughput TCR immunosequencing, statistical association of individual TCRs with disease status, and machine learning. To study patterns of TCR occurrence, a later analysis re-analyzed previously published TCR beta repertoires from around 700 donors and added high-resolution HLA genotyping. The later analysis used no new phenotypic data to find candidate immune exposures, relying instead on TCR beta sequences and their occurrence across donors. An earlier analysis of approximately 640 of the donors applied high-throughput TCR beta sequencing to assess whether each TCR beta V gene segment acted as functional or pseudogenic. Donor age, sex, ethnicity and CMV serostatus were compiled alongside the repertoire data. A later genetic analysis took genome-wide SNP genotypes for about 55% of the 666 donors and used that subset as a discovery cohort. All discovery cohort repertoires had been generated on a single sequencing platform. Class I and class II HLA loci were covered by the typing at four-digit resolution. The number of typed donors differed by locus: about 629-630 for A, B, C, DRB1 and DQB1; roughly 510 for DQA1; fewer than 610 for DPA1; and roughly 490 for DPB1. Because of strong linkage in the cohort, five DR-DQ haplotypes were treated as single units for association and clustering. On average, over 200,000 unique TCR beta nucleotide sequences were sequenced per donor among 300 to 500 genotyped donors of the cohort, with roughly 20% of those sequences being non-productive. The paper's findings and limits, for the study overall: Assigning TCR associations to individual alleles was difficult when HLA alleles, especially DR and DQ, strongly co-occurred. Because HLA typing was missing for some donors at each locus, association tests included only the typed subset. The classifier was reported to diagnose cytomegalovirus status with high specificity and sensitivity in both the original and validation cohorts. In a later genetic analysis, fewer N-insertions in productive TCRs were reported among donors in an Asian-associated ancestry cluster than the roughly 640-donor mean. Because counts were too low, fewer than 20 rarely observed V segments, including chromosome 9 orphons, were excluded from the earlier analysis of roughly 580 of the donors. This cohort had only TCR beta chains sequenced, and the lack of alpha or paired-chain data limited which features could be detected. A further reported finding was that TCR beta sequences accurately predicted the HLA-A and HLA-B alleles for most subjects in the first cohort. Broadly in line with IMGT annotations, most TCR beta V segments showed up in productive rearrangements about 87% or about 30% of the time in an earlier analysis of around 550 of the donors. A cluster of highly shared sequence variants was judged likely to be a technical artifact of the sequencing pipeline. Most CMV-associated TCR beta chains appeared to be HLA-restricted in a later analysis, and the HLA associations seemed to be driven largely by CMV exposure. In vitro tests confirmed that a few of the cytomegalovirus-associated TCR beta chains recognize cytomegalovirus antigens. Roughly uniform sequencing depth across donors was assumed in presence/absence analyses, although this assumption may not hold. An association between a missense DCLRE1C variant and V-gene and J-gene trimming of TCR beta chains was found in a later genetic analysis and replicated in an independent cohort. According to a later analysis, TCR association rates differed among HLA loci, with DRB1 alleles showing the most associated TCRs and HLA-C alleles showing the fewest. The authors suggested that the approach could potentially be extended to other disease states and immunological phenotypes. Some IMGT-functional V segments, including TRBV6-2 and TRBV6-3, could not be told apart with the 87-base-pair reads, so those segments were excluded. A later analysis reported that several top co-occurrence clusters appeared linked to parvovirus B19, influenza, CMV and Epstein-Barr virus. Linkage disequilibrium might explain the correlated functional status among segregating V segments, but an unknown experimental factor could not be excluded. In a later analysis, HLA-associated TCR beta chains showed more clonal expansion and lower generation probabilities than non-associated chains that were equally common. Most TCR sequences were seen in very few donors, while some public TCRs were found in many individuals. In the study, approximately 160 TCR beta chains were listed as associated with cytomegalovirus. At a false discovery rate of 0.05, a later analysis linked about 16,000 TCR beta sequences to specific HLA alleles. Immune exposure information for the cohort was limited to CMV serostatus.

The germline V gene provides CDR1 SGHRS and CDR2 YFSETQ. Measured from the cysteine to the phenylalanine, the CDR3 is 18 residues long. Only the CDR3 part of the read is kept: 54 bases, read in frame from the first base. Between the V and J ends, shortened by 7 bases and 7 bases respectively, the junction contains 29 bases. Libraries were made using the immunoSEQ multiplex PCR assay. The multiplex PCR relied on a mix of 60 forward primers for TCR Vbeta segments and 13 reverse primers for TCR Jbeta segments. The CDR3 region of rearranged TCR beta genes was amplified from genomic DNA with a multiplex PCR assay. On the Illumina HiSeq System, the amplified TCR beta libraries were sequenced as 87-base-pair reads. As for the authors' bioinformatics: A later analysis counted about 80 million unique TCR beta chains across the 666 repertoires, and 9 million to 14 million of these chains were shared by at least two donors. Raw reads were error-corrected and collapsed into unique sequences by a nearest-neighbor algorithm in which closely related sequences were merged to remove PCR and sequencing errors. CDR3 sequences were aligned to IMGT reference sequences to assign V, D and J gene segments. For a sequence to be retained, at least a six-nucleotide match to both a V gene segment and a J gene segment was required. Rearrangements were called productive when the CDR3 lacked stop codons and stayed in frame with V and J; all others were non-productive. CDR3 was defined by IMGT convention, running from the second conserved V-encoded cysteine to the conserved J-encoded phenylalanine. The earlier analysis of about 640 of the donors excluded any sequence lacking an unambiguous match to a single V gene segment. In an earlier analysis of approximately 590 of the donors, V segments were called functional above 56.7% productive rearrangements and were called segregating when the between-donor standard deviation exceeded 5%. A statistical classification framework was developed to diagnose cytomegalovirus status using the catalog of TCR beta chain sequences. A later analysis assigned V and J genes by comparing TCR nucleotide sequences with IMGT/GENE-DB human TR gene sequences. A later analysis assigned CDR3 sequences and most-parsimonious VDJ recombination scenarios with the TCRdist pipeline. A later analysis defined each TCR beta chain by its CDR3 amino acid sequence plus V-gene family, and excluded reads lacking a unique V-gene family. To address suspected cross-contamination and a sequencing artifact, a later analysis removed around 600 highly shared, low-generation-probability nucleotide sequences. A later analysis calculated a clonal expansion index for each public chain from normalized within-repertoire ranks of inferred template counts. A later analysis computed generation probabilities with a VDJ recombination model fitted to out-of-frame rearrangements, and checked the results against IGoR. A later analysis scored TCR-TCR, TCR-HLA and TCR-CMV co-occurrence with hypergeometric tests, applying a repertoire-size bias correction to TCR pairs. To estimate false discovery rates, a later analysis permuted the HLA or CMV assignments 20 times. In a later analysis, co-occurring TCRs were grouped using DBSCAN, with TCRdist sequence similarity added in when clustering inside HLA-allele-positive subsets. Repertoires with fewer than 30,000 or more than 120,000 public chains, plus five repertoires with anomalous nucleotide sharing, were excluded from co-occurrence clustering. TCRdb mirrors the immuneACCESS table, restricted to in-frame sequences. Some clones are absent from its copies; in checked studies, under half trace to an unresolved V gene, and the reason for the others is unknown. V and J calls and clone size are copied from that table; D and trimming were computed from the DNA. The sample table shows about 200,000 clones, and 65% to 90% are seen once. The ten top clones hold roughly 0.34% of the sample.

The cohort was made up of several hundred healthy bone marrow donors. At the time of sampling, all cohort members were nominally healthy, though unrecorded immune exposures were likely present. The donor was CMV seronegative and belonged to the group of 352 seronegative cohort members. Each donor provided a peripheral blood sample, and peripheral blood mononuclear cells were used for TCR beta sequencing. The Qiagen DNeasy Blood Extraction Kit was used to extract genomic DNA from the blood cell samples. As to this clone: Its binding antigen is unknown. No quality values exist for individual bases; no much larger clone is one base distant.

The sequence derives from a woman in her twenties or thirties in good health and CMV-seronegative. This sequence uses TRBV5-1 and TRBJ2-2; TRBD2 is perhaps the D gene, given 6 matching bases. The sequencing sample was made of PBMCs. The bases are TGCGCCAGCCGATTGGTCACTGGCGGGGAGGTAACTGACGGGGAGCTGTTTTTT. It translates to CASRLVTGGEVTDGELFF.